This TCR beta chain was documented in a study of T cells in Graves' hyperthyroidism and ophthalmopathy. This clonotype was seen many times. Its antigen remains unidentified. A much larger clone lies a single base off, so this may be a read error. Findings and caveats of the study: Most clonotypes expanded in thyroid above 0.001 were likewise present in blood.

TCR beta CDR3 region amplification was performed from RNA transcripts. RT-PCR in the first round (using the HTBI primer set) targeted the TCR CDR3. Via MiXCR, TCRdb re-called the multiplex PCR reads, giving one row per CDR3 protein. The sample lists 200,000 to 300,000 distinct CDR3 sequences, less than 20% occurring once. The clonotype comes from a woman aged 18-35 years with Graves' ophthalmopathy. Sequencing was done on a sample of blood.

CDR3 residues: CAWGKDSYEQYF. CDR3 DNA sequence: TGTGCCTGGGGTAAGGACTCCTACGAGCAGTACTTC. V usage is TRBV30 and J usage is TRBJ2-7, with D uncertain. CDR3 length equals 12 residues. Looked up from germline, CDR1 is GTSNPN and CDR2 is SVGIG (reference sequence). With 5 bases removed from V and 0 bases from J, the gap between germline ends came to 8 bases.